Sequencing of this T cell receptor beta chain was carried out in a study of blood T cell repertoires in COVID-19. Study in general: Sites in the United States, Italy and Spain provided acute and convalescent COVID-19 samples. T cells, B-cell-depleted T cells, or PBMCs provided the cDNA or gDNA that served as material.

In the study's own analysis: Amplification from reference gene primers served as the basis for estimated nucleated cell counts. Using immunoSEQ multiplex PCR, the repertoire was profiled, and TCRdb retains in-frame clones only, with some absent. That table furnishes V, J and clone size, whereas the DNA furnished D and trimming. The repertoire holds more than 65,000 clones, with around 83% as singletons. The V and J ends lost 7 bases and 5 bases respectively, with 14 bases between them. CDR1 and CDR2 (germline): SGHTA, FQGNSA. This CDR3 has 14 residues. The sample taken for sequencing was peripheral blood. The chain joins TRBV7-2 to TRBJ2-2; no firm D call. This TCR was sampled from a woman older than 75 with acute or convalescent COVID-19. The CDR3: CASTPSRQTGELFF. The CDR3 DNA is TGTGCCAGCACCCCTTCGAGGCAGACCGGGGAGCTGTTTTTT. The full variable domain, completed using reference TRBV7-2 and TRBJ2-2, is GAGVSQSPSNKVTEKGKDVELRCDPISGHTALYWYRQSLGQGLEFLIYFQGNSAPDKSGLPSDRFSAERTGGSVSTLTIQRTQQEDSAVYLCASTPSRQTGELFFGEGSRLTVL.